Each of the 3 T cell receptor beta chains below was sequenced from the same sample in a study of control samples from healthy donors and cancer patients. Clones were sequenced by immunoSEQ multiplex PCR, and TCRdb holds only the in-frame ones, with some missing. This sample has 100,000 to 150,000 clones, with approximately 92% found just once. The sample taken for sequencing was blood. These TCRs come from a man aged 35-49 years in good health.

The rearrangement uses TRBV28 and TRBJ1-6, with TRBD1 matching over 7 bases. The CDR3 covers 15 residues. Germline V CDR1 and CDR2: MDHEN, SYDVKM. V shed 6 bases, J shed 8 bases, and the junction held 10 bases outside the gene matches. The CDR3 coding sequence is TGTGCCAGCAGAAGTGCGGGACAGCGACATTCACCCCTCCACTTT. Protein: CASRSAGQRHSPLHF.

V usage is TRBV12-3 or TRBV12-4 and J usage is TRBJ2-5, with 10 bases that match TRBD2. This CDR3 has 13 amino acids. Germline trimming cut 6 bases from V and 5 bases from J; bases unmatched to any gene: 3. For the CDR3, the DNA is TGTGCCAGCAGACTTAGCGGGGGGGAGACCCAGTACTTC. Residues: CASRLSGGETQYF.

The chain employs TRBV5-1 and TRBJ2-4; 15 bases map to TRBD2. Trimming at V came to 3 bases and at J to 9 bases, leaving 7 bases not matched to a gene. This CDR3 contains 16 residues. Germline loops: CDR1 SGHRS, CDR2 YFSETQ. DNA for the CDR3: TGCGCCAGCAGCTCACCGGGACTAGCGGGGGGAAGCATTCAGTACTTC. Its translation: CASSSPGLAGGSIQYF.